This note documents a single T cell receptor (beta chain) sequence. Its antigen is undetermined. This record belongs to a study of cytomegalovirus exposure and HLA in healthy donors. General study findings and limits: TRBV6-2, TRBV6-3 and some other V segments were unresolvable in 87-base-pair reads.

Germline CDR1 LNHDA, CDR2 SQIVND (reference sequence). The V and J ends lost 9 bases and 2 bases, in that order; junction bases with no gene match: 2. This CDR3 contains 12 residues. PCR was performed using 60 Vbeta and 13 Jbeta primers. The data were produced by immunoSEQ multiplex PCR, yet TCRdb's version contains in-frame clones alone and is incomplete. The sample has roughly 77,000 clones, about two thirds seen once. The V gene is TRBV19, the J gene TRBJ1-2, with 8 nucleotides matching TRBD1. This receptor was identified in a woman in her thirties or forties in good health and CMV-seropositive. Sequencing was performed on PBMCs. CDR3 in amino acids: CASQGANYGYTF. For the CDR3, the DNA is TGTGCCAGCCAGGGGGCAAACTATGGCTACACCTTC.